This passage covers 12 T cell receptor beta chains from one sample sequenced in a study of T-cell reconstitution after alpha-beta-depleted transplantation in children. A library of TCRbeta sequences, prepared with unique molecular identifiers, was generated. MiXCR, applied by TCRdb to the PCR reads, yields one record per CDR3 protein. The table lists around 140,000 distinct CDR3 sequences, 8% to 10% of them singletons. This specimen was PBMCs, mostly from graft donor cells, taken 180 days after TCRalphabeta/CD19-depleted stem cell transplant. Source of these receptors: a female patient between 2 and 15 years old who had a stem cell transplant for congenital amegakaryocytic thrombocytopenia, so the T cells may come from the graft donor.

V and J are TRBV28 and TRBJ2-1, with unresolved D. CDR3 length: 14 amino acids. With 1 base removed from V and 7 bases from J, the gap between germline ends came to 11 bases. CDR1 and CDR2 from the germline V gene are MDHEN and SYDVKM. CDR3 coding DNA: TGTGCCAGCAGTTTATCCCTCGGGTGGAATGAGCAGTTCTTC. Translation gives CASSLSLGWNEQFF.

This clonotype was counted many times. This chain joins TRBV25-1 and TRBJ2-5; TRBD2 might be the D (6 bases). The CDR3 covers 14 residues. Trimming removed 2 bases from V and 4 bases from J, with 11 bases in between. Germline V CDR1 and CDR2: MGHDK, SYGVNS. The CDR3 DNA reads as TGTGCCAGCAGTGAACCGGGGGATCGAGAGACCCAGTACTTC. Protein product: CASSEPGDRETQYF.

This clonotype was observed a few times. The chain recombines TRBV20-1 with TRBJ1-3, with 11 bases that match TRBD1. The V gene end was trimmed by 4 bases and the J gene end by 5 bases; junction bases not matched to a gene: 7. The germline gives CDR1 DFQATT, CDR2 SNEGSKA (reference sequence). The CDR3 extends over 15 amino acids. This CDR3 reads CSAKRTGGFRNTIYF. The CDR3 bases are TGCAGTGCTAAGAGGACAGGGGGCTTTCGAAACACCATATATTTT.

A few counts support this clonotype. V and J are TRBV28 and TRBJ1-2; D is unclear. The CDR3 loop spans 14 amino acids. Trimming shortened V by 4 bases and J by 2 bases, and 11 bases separated the two germline ends. Per germline, CDR1 MDHEN and CDR2 SYDVKM. CDR3 coding DNA: TGTGCCAGCAGTTCCATACCGGAAAACTATGGCTACACCTTC. Its protein product is CASSSIPENYGYTF.

This clonotype was counted between two and nine times. The chain uses TRBV20-1 and TRBJ2-2; a possible D gene is TRBD2 (5 bases). V was pared by 6 bases and J by 0 bases, with 11 bases between. The CDR3 loop spans 14 amino acids. The germline V gene has CDR1 DFQATT and CDR2 SNEGSKA (reference sequence). The chain's CDR3 is CSARTPPNTGELFF. The DNA of the CDR3 is TGCAGTGCCAGGACTCCTCCGAACACCGGGGAGCTGTTTTTT.

This clonotype was observed at least ten times. This chain connects TRBV29-1 to TRBJ1-4; TRBD1 might be the D (6 bases). Germline values: CDR1 SQVTM, CDR2 ANQGSEA. Deletions cut 6 bases from V and 8 bases from J, with 19 bases between. The CDR3 has 14 amino acids. CDR3 bases: TGCAGCGTACTCTTCAGGGGTGGCGGAGAAAAACTGTTTTTT. Translating it yields CSVLFRGGGEKLFF. Looking up the rest from reference TRBV29-1 and TRBJ1-4 gives the full variable domain: SAVISQKPSRDICQRGTSLTIQCQVDSQVTMMFWYRQQPGQSLTLIATANQGSEATYESGFVIDKFPISRPNLTFSTLTVSNMSPEDSSIYLCSVLFRGGGEKLFFGSGTQLSVL.

J is TRBJ2-1 and V is TRBV12-3 or TRBV12-4, with unresolved D. The CDR3 sequence is 11 residues long. Between the trimmed V and J ends, which lost 0 bases and 10 bases, there was a span of 4 bases. The CDR3 is CASSLAGEQFF. CDR3 DNA: TGTGCCAGCAGTTTAGCTGGGGAGCAGTTCTTC.

This clonotype has a count of ten or more. V gene TRBV14 combines with J gene TRBJ2-1, with 8 bases fitting TRBD1. The ends lost 8 bases at V and 4 bases at J; junction bases unmatched: 10. This CDR3 spans 15 amino acids. Per germline, CDR1 SGHDN and CDR2 FVKESK. The CDR3 DNA sequence: TGTGCCAGCGGGTTAACCGGACAGGGATACAATGAGCAGTTCTTC. This sequence encodes CASGLTGQGYNEQFF.

This clonotype showed up many times. V gene TRBV9 combines with J gene TRBJ2-7; D perhaps matches TRBD2 (6 bases). The V gene's germline CDR1 is SGDLS and CDR2 YYNGEE. The CDR3 runs 14 residues. The V end was cut by 2 bases, the J end by 4 bases, with 13 bases between. The CDR3 spells CASSVAGEEYEQYF. The CDR3 nucleotides are TGTGCCAGCAGCGTTGCTGGGGAGGAGTACGAGCAGTACTTC.

Ten or more counts support this clonotype. V usage is TRBV28 and J usage is TRBJ1-4, with unresolved D. The CDR3 runs to 15 residues. CDR1 and CDR2 (germline): MDHEN, SYDVKM. Trimming took 5 bases from V and 5 from J, leaving 15 bases between them. CDR3 sequence reads: CASSQLDHTNEKLFF. CDR3 bases: TGTGCCAGCAGTCAACTGGACCATACCAATGAAAAACTGTTTTTT.

This clonotype was picked up many times. This chain connects TRBV20-1 to TRBJ2-1; TRBD2 matches 8 bases. The CDR3 is 13 residues long. V was clipped by 4 bases and J by 8 bases; unmatched bases: 7. CDR1 DFQATT and CDR2 SNEGSKA come from the germline V gene (reference sequence). CDR3 in DNA: TGCAGTGCTACGGCGGGGGGTAGGGATGAGCAGTTCTTC. It yields the protein CSATAGGRDEQFF.

This chain connects TRBV6-5 to TRBJ2-7; tentative D call: TRBD1 (5 bases). From germline, CDR1 is MNHEY and CDR2 SVGAGI. CDR3 length equals 14 residues. V was trimmed by 3 bases and J by 2 bases, leaving 11 bases between them. The CDR3 nucleotides are TGTGCCAGCAGTTATATAGACAGCACCTACGAGCAGTACTTC. This encodes CASSYIDSTYEQYF.